This T cell receptor beta chain is from a study of blood T cell repertoires in COVID-19. V trimming: 7 bases; J trimming: 0 bases; junction bases outside the gene matches: 7. This CDR3 region has 15 residues. Germline CDR1 reads MNHEY; CDR2 reads SMNVEV (reference sequence). Study processing details: Amplification of reference gene primers provided the estimated nucleated cell counts. The repertoire was sequenced with immunoSEQ multiplex PCR; TCRdb's copy has only in-frame clones and lacks some. The DNA gave D and trimming, while V, J and clone size come from that table. The sample consists of hundreds of thousands of clones, roughly 84% of them appearing once.

This TCR derives from a woman at least 80 years old with active or convalescent COVID-19. The chain recombines TRBV27 with TRBJ2-3; the match to TRBD2 covers 7 bases. The sequencing sample was made of peripheral blood. In nucleotides, the CDR3 is TGTGCCAGCAACCCCGGACTAGTTAGCACAGATACGCAGTATTTT. Amino acids: CASNPGLVSTDTQYF.